This T cell receptor (beta chain) was identified in a study of blood T cell repertoires in COVID-19. Assay: immunoSEQ multiplex PCR; the TCRdb copy retains only in-frame clones and omits some. The sample contains roughly 100,000 clones, roughly 90% of which appear only once. V gave up 3 bases and J gave up 5 bases; unmatched junction bases: 7. Germline V lookup: CDR1 ENHRY, CDR2 SYGVKD. This CDR3 contains 15 residues. The source is a human donor with COVID-19, enrolled during active disease. The donor label of this sample is uncertain. The sequenced material came from peripheral blood. The chain is built from TRBV10-3 and TRBJ2-7; 10 positions agree with TRBD2. The CDR3 here is CAISDLQGLANEQYF. The CDR3 DNA reads TGTGCCATCAGTGATCTCCAGGGACTAGCGAACGAGCAGTACTTC.